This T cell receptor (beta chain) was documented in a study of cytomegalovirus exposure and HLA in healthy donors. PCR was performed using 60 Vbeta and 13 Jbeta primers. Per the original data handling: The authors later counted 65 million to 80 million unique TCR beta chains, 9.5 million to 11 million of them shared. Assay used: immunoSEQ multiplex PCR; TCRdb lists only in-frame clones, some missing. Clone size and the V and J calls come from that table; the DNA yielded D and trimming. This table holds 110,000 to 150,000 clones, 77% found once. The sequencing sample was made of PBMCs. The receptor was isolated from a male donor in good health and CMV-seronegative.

Here the CDR3 reads CASSSGTSGGPWDTQYF. The CDR3 DNA reads as TGTGCCAGCAGCTCCGGGACTAGCGGGGGGCCATGGGATACGCAGTATTTT. The chain carries TRBV7-3 and TRBJ2-3; 15 bases map to TRBD2. This CDR3 is built from 17 residues. CDR1 is SGHTA and CDR2 is FQGTGA in the germline V gene. Trimming removed 4 bases from V and 6 bases from J; junction bases left unmatched: 8. Full variable domain (remainder filled in from reference TRBV7-3 and TRBJ2-3): GAGVSQTPSNKVTEKGKYVELRCDPISGHTALYWYRQSLGQGPEFLIYFQGTGAADDSGLPNDRFFAVRPEGSVSTLKIQRTERGDSAVYLCASSSGTSGGPWDTQYFGPGTRLTVL.